One and the same sample provided the 24 T cell receptor beta chains below, sequenced in a study of blood T cell repertoires in COVID-19. Repertoires were generated with immunoSEQ multiplex PCR, while TCRdb's copy carries only in-frame clones and drops some. This sample yields about 140,000 clones, of which just over 85% are seen a single time; under 4.5% belongs to the top ten. Sequenced: PBMCs or T cells enriched from blood (not recorded which). These receptors originate from a man aged 45-65 years who had recovered from COVID-19.

This rearrangement joins TRBV7-3 to TRBJ2-2; 11 nucleotides line up with TRBD2. V lost 4 bases, J lost 7 bases, and 8 bases stayed unmatched. CDR3 length equals 16 residues. Germline lookup yields CDR1 SGHTA and CDR2 FQGTGA. The CDR3 loop reads CASSSIAGGPFGELFF. DNA of the CDR3: TGTGCCAGCAGCTCGATAGCGGGAGGGCCTTTCGGGGAGCTGTTTTTT.

The rearrangement uses TRBV30 and TRBJ2-2, with TRBD1 identical over 8 bases. Germline-derived CDR1 and CDR2 are GTSNPN and SVGIG (reference sequence). The CDR3 contains 16 residues. Trimming removed 4 bases from V and 4 bases from J; junction bases left unmatched: 11. In DNA, the CDR3 is TGTGCCTGGACCCCCCGGACAGGGATTTCCACCGGGGAGCTGTTTTTT. It yields the protein CAWTPRTGISTGELFF.

The rearrangement links TRBV7-2 to TRBJ2-3, with D unclear. V lost 1 base and J 5 bases, leaving 10 bases between the germline ends. The germline V gene encodes CDR1 SGHTA and CDR2 FQGNSA. This CDR3 has 14 amino acids. In DNA form, the CDR3 reads TGTGCCAGCAGCTTAGTACTCCACAGAGATACGCAGTATTTT. It is translated as CASSLVLHRDTQYF.

The chain links TRBV4-1 to TRBJ2-1; D is undetermined. The CDR3 runs 16 residues. From germline, CDR1 is MGHRA and CDR2 YSYEKL. Deletions cut 5 bases from V and 1 base from J, with 15 bases between. CDR3: CASSEVDLVSYNEQFF. In DNA form, the CDR3 reads TGCGCCAGCAGCGAAGTAGACTTGGTTTCCTACAATGAGCAGTTCTTC.

The gene calls are TRBV5-6 and TRBJ2-3; D not resolved. Germline loops: CDR1 SGHDT, CDR2 YYEEEE. The CDR3 covers 11 residues. The V end lost 10 bases, the J end lost 0 bases, and 6 bases lay between the germline ends. Here the CDR3 reads CAQASTDTQYF. The DNA of the CDR3 is TGTGCCCAGGCTAGCACAGATACGCAGTATTTT.

The DNA of the CDR3 is TGTGCCAGCAGCGTAGCCCCGAGCACTGAAGCTTTCTTT. Translating gives CASSVAPSTEAFF. The chain uses TRBV9 and TRBJ1-1, with no clear D. This CDR3 comprises 13 residues. V lost 0 bases to trimming and J lost 4 bases, with 7 bases between them. Germline assignment: CDR1 SGDLS and CDR2 YYNGEE.

The rearrangement joins TRBV28 to TRBJ1-1, with D possibly matching TRBD1 (5 bases). The V end lost 5 bases, the J end lost 4 bases, and 17 bases lay between the germline ends. This CDR3 is built from 15 residues. The germline V gene encodes CDR1 MDHEN and CDR2 SYDVKM. CDR3 DNA sequence: TGTGCCAGCAGTCCGTTCAGGGTTTATGTCACTGAAGCTTTCTTT. It codes for CASSPFRVYVTEAFF.

Details on this clone: A read error may explain this, as a much larger clone is one base away. V gene TRBV12-3 or TRBV12-4 combines with J gene TRBJ1-1; a possible D gene is TRBD1 (6 bases). V gave up 6 bases and J gave up 1 base, with 9 bases separating them. The CDR3 sequence is 13 residues long. CDR3: CASRPTGNTEAFF. CDR3 in DNA: TGTGCCAGCAGACCGACAGGGAACACTGAAGCTTTCTTT.

The table lists this clone with a few counts. V usage is TRBV18 and J usage is TRBJ2-7; 11 bases match TRBD1. The J segment lost 5 bases and the V segment lost 4 bases, leaving 4 bases of the junction unmatched. The CDR3 contains 14 residues. Looked up from germline, CDR1 is KGHSH and CDR2 is LQKENI. This CDR3 is CASSLSGQGDEQYF. Written as DNA, the CDR3 is TGTGCCAGCTCACTGTCGGGACAGGGGGACGAGCAGTACTTC.

The chain combines TRBV7-2 with TRBJ2-1; D call uncertain. The CDR3 extends over 12 amino acids. In germline, CDR1 is SGHTA, CDR2 FQGNSA. Trimming removed 0 bases from V and 10 bases from J, with 7 bases in between. The CDR3 sequence: CASSLALTEQFF. The CDR3 nucleotides read TGTGCCAGCAGCTTAGCATTAACAGAGCAGTTCTTC. Variable domain in full (rest from reference TRBV7-2 and TRBJ2-1): GAGVSQSPSNKVTEKGKDVELRCDPISGHTALYWYRQSLGQGLEFLIYFQGNSAPDKSGLPSDRFSAERTGGSVSTLTIQRTQQEDSAVYLCASSLALTEQFFGPGTRLTVL.

The gene calls are TRBV24-1 and TRBJ1-1; D is possibly TRBD1 (6 bases). The CDR3 is 14 amino acids. V lost 8 bases and J 6 bases, leaving 18 bases between the germline ends. The V gene's germline CDR1 is KGHDR and CDR2 SFDVKD. The CDR3, as DNA: TGTGCCACCAAGAAGGGGGGGAGCAACCCTGAAGCTTTCTTT. Translating gives CATKKGGSNPEAFF.

The gene calls are TRBV30 and TRBJ1-2, with TRBD1 as a possible D gene (5 bases). Germline lookup yields CDR1 GTSNPN and CDR2 SVGIG (reference sequence). Trimming pared 2 bases from V and 7 bases from J, leaving 14 bases between. This CDR3 comprises 13 residues. As DNA, the CDR3 is TGTGCCTGGAGTCTCGGGGGGAGCGGTGGCTACACCTTC. It is translated as CAWSLGGSGGYTF.

The chain employs TRBV7-9 and TRBJ1-4; 7 bases fit TRBD1. Losses at the gene ends were 3 bases for V and 6 bases for J; bases not matched to a gene: 4. The CDR3 length is 14 residues. Germline V lookup: CDR1 SEHNR, CDR2 FQNEAQ (reference sequence). The CDR3 DNA reads as TGTGCCAGCAGCTTTCAGGGGGAAGATGAAAAACTGTTTTTT. This sequence encodes CASSFQGEDEKLFF.

This chain connects TRBV19 to TRBJ1-2; D is uncertain. The CDR3 is 14 amino acids. V was cut by 5 bases and J by 1 base, with 11 bases left in between. Germline CDR1 and CDR2: LNHDA and SQIVND (reference sequence). The CDR3 protein is CASSYYGDNYGYTF. The CDR3 DNA reads as TGTGCCAGTAGTTATTATGGAGATAACTATGGCTACACCTTC.

Remarks on this clone: One end of the junction varies from germline; a read error may be responsible. V is TRBV7-7 and J is TRBJ2-5; weak D call: TRBD1 (6 bases). Germline V lookup: CDR1 SSHAT, CDR2 FNYEAQ (reference sequence). The CDR3 runs 16 residues. In DNA, the CDR3 is TGTGCTAGCAGCTTAGAGGTGTCGGCAGGGGAAGAGACCCAGTACTTC. This gives the protein CASSLEVSAGEETQYF.

This clone was recorded at least ten times. V and J are TRBV3-1 (or the pseudogene TRBV3-2) and TRBJ2-7; maybe TRBD2 (5 bases). CDR3 length equals 14 residues. Germline CDR1 is LGHDT and CDR2 is YNNKEL (reference sequence). Trimming took off 4 bases at V and 3 bases at J, with 13 bases between the two ends. CDR3 sequence reads: CASSPGPDYYEQYV. Here the CDR3 DNA reads TGTGCCAGCAGCCCAGGACCAGACTACTACGAGCAGTACGTC.

V usage is TRBV5-4 and J usage is TRBJ2-4; the match to TRBD2 covers 9 bases. The CDR3 consists of 20 residues. The V and J ends lost 7 bases and 0 bases, in that order; junction bases with no gene match: 20. Germline CDR1 reads SGHNT; CDR2 reads YYREEE (reference sequence). The CDR3 DNA is TGTGCCAGCCAAAACGCAAGGCGGGGGGGAACCGTGGTAGCCAAAAACATTCAGTACTTC. Amino acid sequence: CASQNARRGGTVVAKNIQYF.

This clone was observed a single time. The rearrangement joins TRBV11-2 to TRBJ1-1, with 8 bases matching TRBD1. Germline CDR1 and CDR2: SGHAT and FQNNGV. The CDR3 has 14 amino acids. V was clipped by 2 bases and J by 11 bases; unmatched bases: 10. The CDR3 spells CASSLFRQGAMAFF. The CDR3 DNA reads TGTGCCAGCAGCTTATTCCGGCAGGGGGCGATGGCTTTCTTT.

This clone came up once. The J gene is TRBJ1-1, the V gene TRBV7-6, with 7 positions matching TRBD1. The germline V gene encodes CDR1 SGHVS and CDR2 FNYEAQ. CDR3 length: 14 amino acids. V shed 1 base, J shed 4 bases, and the junction held 3 bases outside the gene matches. This CDR3 reads CASSLVSGGTEAFF. The CDR3 bases are TGTGCCAGCAGCTTAGTATCAGGGGGCACTGAAGCTTTCTTT.

V and J are TRBV5-4 and TRBJ2-1; TRBD1 aligns across 7 bases. CDR1 SGHNT and CDR2 YYREEE come from the germline V gene (reference sequence). V trimming: 3 bases; J trimming: 9 bases; junction bases outside the gene matches: 12. The CDR3 runs to 15 residues. CDR3 nucleotide sequence: TGTGCCAGCAGCTCTCGACGGACAGGCGGCAGTGAGCAGTTCTTC. Its translation is CASSSRRTGGSEQFF.

The V gene is TRBV5-1, the J gene TRBJ1-4; no clear D. Germline V gives CDR1 SGHRS, CDR2 YFSETQ. The CDR3 runs 14 residues. Trimming pared 4 bases from V and 3 bases from J, leaving 10 bases between. The CDR3 loop reads CASSPAVPNEKLFF. The CDR3 DNA reads TGCGCCAGCAGCCCTGCGGTCCCTAATGAAAAACTGTTTTTT.

V and J are TRBV27 and TRBJ2-4; 7 bases align to TRBD1. Germline V gene data show CDR1 as MNHEY and CDR2 as SMNVEV (reference sequence). Trimming removed 5 bases from V and 2 bases from J; junction bases left unmatched: 12. The CDR3 has 17 amino acids. CDR3 amino acids: CASSPRQGTGSKNIQYF. The CDR3 DNA reads as TGTGCCAGCAGTCCGCGACAGGGAACGGGGTCCAAAAACATTCAGTACTTC.

The chain has TRBV4-1 and TRBJ1-2; D uncertain. CDR3 length: 16 amino acids. The germline CDR1 and CDR2 sequences are MGHRA and YSYEKL. The V gene lost 0 bases and the J gene lost 3 bases, with 14 bases spanning the gap. The CDR3, as DNA: TGCGCCAGCAGCCAAGATCTGGCCAATTCCGACTATGGCTACACCTTC. It yields the protein CASSQDLANSDYGYTF.

The chain carries TRBV3-1 (or the pseudogene TRBV3-2) and TRBJ2-4; 8 bases agree with TRBD2. Germline CDR1 is LGHDT and CDR2 is YNNKEL (reference sequence). Trimming took 3 bases from V and 5 from J; bases not matched to a gene: 9. This CDR3 has 16 amino acids. The CDR3 DNA is TGTGCCAGCAGCCACCCTCCGGGAGGGGGGGAAAACATTCAGTACTTC. This sequence encodes CASSHPPGGGENIQYF.